Listed here are 20 T cell receptor beta chains from one sample, sequenced in a study of blood T cell repertoires in COVID-19 (dated by TCRdb to the early 2020s). Library preparation used the immunoSEQ multiplex PCR assay. TCRdb's version of the immuneACCESS table is confined to in-frame rearrangements and falls short of the full clone set. An unresolved V gene accounts for under half of the shortfall where checked; the remainder is of unknown origin. For this sample there are almost 250,000 clones; around nine tenths appear just once. Of the sample, about 1.6% falls within the top ten clones. The sequencing sample was made of PBMCs or T cells enriched from blood (not recorded which). The origin of the receptors is a woman aged 45-65 years who had recovered from COVID-19.

This chain uses TRBV5-1 with TRBJ1-5; TRBD1 might be the D (5 bases). In germline, CDR1 is SGHRS, CDR2 YFSETQ. Between the trimmed V and J ends, which lost 2 bases and 3 bases, there was a span of 9 bases. CDR3 length: 14 residues. Here the CDR3 DNA reads TGCGCCAGCAGCTTCGACAGCCCCAATCAGCCCCAGCATTTT. It yields the protein CASSFDSPNQPQHF.

This clone occurred a few times. The chain has TRBV6-5 and TRBJ1-2; no reliable D call. Per the germline V gene, CDR1 is MNHEY and CDR2 is SVGAGI. Trimming shortened V by 10 bases and J by 7 bases, and 13 bases separated the two germline ends. The CDR3 runs to 11 residues. Written as DNA, the CDR3 is TGTGCCACCTCCGAGGGTGGTGGCTACACCTTC. It specifies CATSEGGGYTF.

V is TRBV7-2 and J is TRBJ2-7; possibly TRBD1 for D (6 bases). V lost 0 bases and J 6 bases, leaving 15 bases between the germline ends. This CDR3 comprises 15 residues. Germline CDR1 reads SGHTA; CDR2 reads FQGNSA. The CDR3 loop is CASSLASGVIGEQYF. CDR3 sequence (DNA): TGTGCCAGCAGCTTAGCGTCAGGGGTTATAGGCGAGCAGTACTTC.

The rearrangement uses TRBV18 and TRBJ2-5; 8 bases line up with TRBD1. Germline trimming cut 2 bases from V and 5 bases from J; bases unmatched to any gene: 7. The CDR3 spans 15 residues. CDR1 is KGHSH, CDR2 LQKENI, per germline. The CDR3 spells CASSPGGTGGETQYF. CDR3 coding DNA: TGTGCCAGCTCACCAGGCGGAACAGGGGGGGAGACCCAGTACTTC.

This sequence joins TRBV7-9 and TRBJ1-6, with D perhaps matching TRBD1 (5 bases). The CDR3 is 15 residues long. With 7 bases removed from V and 6 bases from J, the gap between germline ends came to 16 bases. Germline V lookup: CDR1 SEHNR, CDR2 FQNEAQ (reference sequence). Written as DNA, the CDR3 is TGTGCCAGCACCTTTCGCGGGGACGGTAATTCACCCCTCCACTTT. It yields the protein CASTFRGDGNSPLHF.

The chain combines TRBV19 with TRBJ1-5; the match to TRBD1 covers 10 bases. CDR1 is LNHDA and CDR2 is SQIVND in the germline V gene (reference sequence). CDR3 length: 15 residues. Trimming removed 6 bases from V and 2 bases from J; junction bases left unmatched: 4. CDR3 residues: CASRDRGMGNQPQHF. The CDR3 nucleotides read TGTGCCAGTAGGGACAGGGGGATGGGCAATCAGCCCCAGCATTTT. The variable domain in full, completed from reference TRBV19 and TRBJ1-5, reads DGGITQSPKYLFRKEGQNVTLSCEQNLNHDAMYWYRQDPGQGLRLIYYSQIVNDFQKGDIAEGYSVSREKKESFPLTVTSAQKNPTAFYLCASRDRGMGNQPQHFGDGTRLSIL.

Comment on this clone: Other DNA variants within this sample encode the same CDR3. This rearrangement joins TRBV28 to TRBJ1-6; the match to TRBD1 covers 7 bases. Trimming took 6 bases from V and 0 from J; bases not matched to a gene: 2. The germline V gene encodes CDR1 MDHEN and CDR2 SYDVKM. The CDR3 totals 15 residues. CDR3 coding DNA: TGTGCCAGCAGGACAGGGAGCTCCTATAATTCACCCCTCCACTTT. Translating it yields CASRTGSSYNSPLHF.

J is TRBJ1-3 and V is TRBV2, with TRBD1 as a possible D gene (6 bases). V shed 7 bases and J shed 0 bases, with 13 bases lying between them. Germline V lookup: CDR1 SNHLY, CDR2 FYNNEI. This CDR3 has 15 residues. CDR3 DNA: TGTGCCAGCAAGACTACAGGGCTCTCTGGAAACACCATATATTTT. Encoded protein: CASKTTGLSGNTIYF.

The J gene is TRBJ1-5, the V gene TRBV30, with TRBD1 matching over 7 bases. Germline CDR1 GTSNPN, CDR2 SVGIG (reference sequence). The CDR3 consists of 14 residues. Trimming took 2 bases from V and 6 from J; bases not matched to a gene: 7. The CDR3 DNA is TGTGCCTGGAGTACAGGGGCGGTTGGTCAGCCCCAGCATTTT. Its translation is CAWSTGAVGQPQHF.

This chain joins TRBV5-6 and TRBJ2-1; maybe TRBD2 (5 bases). V was cut by 0 bases and J by 4 bases, with 11 bases left in between. In germline, CDR1 is SGHDT, CDR2 YYEEEE. This CDR3 is built from 15 residues. The CDR3 DNA reads TGTGCCAGCAGCTTGGTAGAGGGTTCATACAATGAGCAGTTCTTC. Protein: CASSLVEGSYNEQFF.

V gene TRBV5-1 combines with J gene TRBJ1-1; 8 positions match TRBD1. Germline V gene data show CDR1 as SGHRS and CDR2 as YFSETQ. Trimming cost V 2 bases and J 11 bases; bases outside gene matches: 14. There are 15 residues in the CDR3. CDR3 amino acids: CASSLGQGIAREAFF. The CDR3 DNA reads TGCGCCAGCAGCTTAGGACAGGGTATCGCCCGCGAGGCTTTCTTT.

V is TRBV28 and J is TRBJ1-4; 9 bases match TRBD1. The V gene end was trimmed by 5 bases and the J gene end by 6 bases; junction bases not matched to a gene: 10. The germline V gene has CDR1 MDHEN and CDR2 SYDVKM. The CDR3 spans 16 residues. This CDR3 reads CASSPETGTGYEKLFF. For the CDR3, the DNA is TGTGCCAGCAGTCCCGAAACCGGGACAGGGTATGAAAAACTGTTTTTT. Supplemented by reference TRBV28 and TRBJ1-4, the full variable domain reads DVKVTQSSRYLVKRTGEKVFLECVQDMDHENMFWYRQDPGLGLRLIYFSYDVKMKEKGDIPEGYSVSREKKERFSLILESASTNQTSMYLCASSPETGTGYEKLFFGSGTQLSVL.

The chain is built from TRBV10-3 and TRBJ2-7; 8 bases line up with TRBD1. The CDR3 contains 15 residues. Germline CDR1 is ENHRY and CDR2 is SYGVKD. The junction had 9 bases not matched to a gene; V was cut back by 5 bases and J by 3 bases. This chain's CDR3 is CAISYQDRGGYEQYF. DNA for the CDR3: TGTGCCATCAGTTATCAAGACAGGGGCGGCTACGAGCAGTACTTC.

V usage is TRBV3-1 (or the pseudogene TRBV3-2) and J usage is TRBJ2-7; 8 nucleotides line up with TRBD2. V lost 0 bases, J lost 5 bases, and 6 bases stayed unmatched. The V gene's germline CDR1 is LGHDT and CDR2 YNNKEL (reference sequence). This CDR3 is built from 15 residues. The chain's CDR3 is CASSQDTSGSDEQYF. The CDR3 DNA sequence: TGTGCCAGCAGCCAAGATACCAGCGGGAGTGACGAGCAGTACTTC.

The rearrangement uses TRBV2 and TRBJ2-7, with D unresolved. The J call may not be correct, given that the DNA end is closer to TRBJ2-1. The CDR3 is 14 residues long. CDR1 is SNHLY and CDR2 is FYNNEI in the germline V gene. The chain's CDR3 is CASSPSAYYNEQFF. CDR3 DNA sequence: TGTGCCAGCAGTCCCTCTGCCTACTACAATGAGCAGTTCTTC.

This chain links TRBV11-2 with TRBJ2-1, with D possibly TRBD1 on 5 matching bases. There are 14 residues in the CDR3. Germline values: CDR1 SGHAT, CDR2 FQNNGV. The germline V and J ends were trimmed by 4 bases and 7 bases, with 14 bases remaining between them. DNA of the CDR3: TGTGCCAGCAGCTCTGGGGCCAAATCAAATGAGCAGTTCTTC. This sequence encodes CASSSGAKSNEQFF.

The chain uses TRBV5-1 and TRBJ1-4, with 7 bases fitting TRBD1. Germline V gene sequence: CDR1 SGHRS, CDR2 YFSETQ. This CDR3 spans 15 amino acids. V was clipped by 0 bases and J by 5 bases; unmatched bases: 4. The CDR3 region is CASSLEGRGNEKLFF. CDR3 coding DNA: TGCGCCAGCAGCTTGGAGGGCAGGGGGAATGAAAAACTGTTTTTT.

The rearrangement joins TRBV5-5 to TRBJ2-7, with 9 bases identical to TRBD1. The CDR3 runs 15 residues. J lost 4 bases, V lost 0 bases, and 5 bases had no gene match. CDR1 and CDR2 (germline): SGHKS, YYEKEE (reference sequence). CDR3 DNA sequence: TGTGCCAGCAGCTTGGGGGGACAGGGATTATACGAGCAGTACTTC. Its translation is CASSLGGQGLYEQYF.

In DNA form, the CDR3 reads TGTGCCAGCAGCTTGGGGACCCTGACAGGGCGTACAGATACGCAGTATTTT. Translated: CASSLGTLTGRTDTQYF. The chain is built from TRBV11-3 and TRBJ2-3, with 7 bases aligning to TRBD1. Germline trimming cut 3 bases from V and 3 bases from J; bases unmatched to any gene: 12. The CDR3 contains 17 residues. Germline CDR1 is SGHNT and CDR2 is YENEEA.

The chain is built from TRBV2 and TRBJ1-3; D is ambiguous. The germline V gene has CDR1 SNHLY and CDR2 FYNNEI. This CDR3 has 11 amino acids. The CDR3 DNA is TGTGCATCCCGGGGTGATAACACCATATATTTT. Amino acid sequence: CASRGDNTIYF.